A single sample gave rise to the 2 T cell receptor beta chains below, sequenced in a study of beta chain features in type 1 diabetes. Their specific antigens are unknown. Broader study findings: Shortening of TCRB CDR3s, moderate but significant, appeared in all four CD4+ subsets of Type 1 diabetes patients.

Since all of the isolated RNA was reverse transcribed, expressed TCRB transcripts were what got sequenced. Assay used: immunoSEQ multiplex PCR; TCRdb lists only in-frame clones, some missing. The table has tens of thousands of clones, about 45% seen once. Material for sequencing was stem cell memory CD4+ T cells from blood. All receptors come from a man aged 25-45 years with type 1 diabetes.

The chain couples TRBV5-4 to TRBJ2-1, with 11 bases matching TRBD2. Germline-derived CDR1 and CDR2 are SGHNT and YYREEE (reference sequence). V shed 4 bases and J 7 bases; nucleotides not matched to a gene: 7. This CDR3 is built from 15 residues. CDR3 bases: TGTGCCAGCAGCCCCCGACTAGCGGGGACGAATGAGCAGTTCTTC. This codes for CASSPRLAGTNEQFF.

This clone showed up just a few times. J is TRBJ1-1 and V is TRBV25-1; D uncertain. The V gene's germline CDR1 is MGHDK and CDR2 SYGVNS. V was cut by 0 bases and J by 4 bases, with 6 bases left in between. The CDR3 consists of 13 residues. The CDR3 nucleotides are TGTGCCAGCAGTGAATATGAGGGCACTGAAGCTTTCTTT. It translates to CASSEYEGTEAFF.